In its sample, the clone carrying this T cell receptor beta chain was seen many times. Antigen specificity is unknown. This CDR3 region has 14 residues. The germline V and J ends were trimmed by 4 bases and 0 bases, with 4 bases remaining between them. Germline CDR1 reads MNHEY; CDR2 reads SVGEGT. The sample belongs to a study of T-cell memory formation after mild COVID-19. Whole-study findings and limits: CD4+ contracting clones lay mainly in CM and EM, CD8+ ones in EMRA.

TCR alpha and TCR beta cDNA libraries carrying sample barcodes and UMIs came from 5'RACE with constant-segment primers. TCRdb ran MiXCR on the 5' RACE reads and lists one entry per CDR3 protein. The repertoire holds around 300,000 distinct CDR3 sequences, over 15% seen once, with under 25% in the top ten. This receptor was taken from a man aged 18 to 29 who had mild COVID-19 (a few samples of this study predate the infection). Cell type and time point are not known. V and J are TRBV6-2 or TRBV6-3 and TRBJ2-6; D call uncertain. Specimen: PBMCs or a T cell subset sorted from them (not recorded which). Written as DNA, the CDR3 is TGTGCCAGCAGTTTCAACTCTGGGGCCAACGTCCTGACTTTC. Translated, it gives CASSFNSGANVLTF.